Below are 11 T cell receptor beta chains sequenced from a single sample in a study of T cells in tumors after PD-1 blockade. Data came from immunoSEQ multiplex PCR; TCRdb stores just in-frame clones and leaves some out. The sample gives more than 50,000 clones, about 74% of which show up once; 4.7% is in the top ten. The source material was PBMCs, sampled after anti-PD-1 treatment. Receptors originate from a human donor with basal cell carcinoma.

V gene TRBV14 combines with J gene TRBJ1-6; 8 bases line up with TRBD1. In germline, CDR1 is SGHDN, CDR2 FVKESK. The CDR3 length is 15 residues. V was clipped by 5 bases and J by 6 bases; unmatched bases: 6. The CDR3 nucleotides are TGTGCCAGCAGCTTCTCAGGGGGCGGTAATTCACCCCTCCACTTT. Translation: CASSFSGGGNSPLHF.

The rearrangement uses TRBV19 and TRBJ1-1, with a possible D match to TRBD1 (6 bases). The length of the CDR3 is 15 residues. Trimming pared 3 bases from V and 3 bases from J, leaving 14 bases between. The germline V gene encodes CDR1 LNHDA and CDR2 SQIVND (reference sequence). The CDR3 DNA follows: TGTGCCAGTAGTATCCTTACAGGGCCAGACACTGAAGCTTTCTTT. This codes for CASSILTGPDTEAFF. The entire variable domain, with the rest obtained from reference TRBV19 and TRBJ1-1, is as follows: DGGITQSPKYLFRKEGQNVTLSCEQNLNHDAMYWYRQDPGQGLRLIYYSQIVNDFQKGDIAEGYSVSREKKESFPLTVTSAQKNPTAFYLCASSILTGPDTEAFFGQGTRLTVV.

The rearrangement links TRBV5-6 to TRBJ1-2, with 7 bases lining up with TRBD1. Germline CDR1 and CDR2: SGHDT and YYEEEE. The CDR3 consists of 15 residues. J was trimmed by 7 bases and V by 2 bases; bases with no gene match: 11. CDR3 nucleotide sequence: TGTGCCAGCAGCTTAAGCAGGGGGGCCGTTTTTGGCTACACCTTC. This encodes CASSLSRGAVFGYTF.

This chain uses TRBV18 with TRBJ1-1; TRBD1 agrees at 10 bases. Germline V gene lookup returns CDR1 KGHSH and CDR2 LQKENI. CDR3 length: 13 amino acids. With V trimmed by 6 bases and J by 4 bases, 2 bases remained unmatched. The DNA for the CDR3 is TGTGCCAGCTCGCGGACAGGGGGCACTGAAGCTTTCTTT. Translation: CASSRTGGTEAFF.

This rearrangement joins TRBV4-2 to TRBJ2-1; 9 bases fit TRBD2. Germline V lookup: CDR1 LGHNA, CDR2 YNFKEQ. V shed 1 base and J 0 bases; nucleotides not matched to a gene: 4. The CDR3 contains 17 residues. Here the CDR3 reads CASSQGGSGSSYNEQFF. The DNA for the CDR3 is TGTGCCAGCAGCCAAGGCGGTAGCGGGAGCTCCTACAATGAGCAGTTCTTC.

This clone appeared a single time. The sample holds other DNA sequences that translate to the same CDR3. The CDR3 region is CASSVVGDGTDTQYF. DNA for the CDR3: TGTGCCAGCAGCGTAGTGGGGGACGGCACAGATACGCAGTATTTT. The chain links TRBV9 to TRBJ2-3; D is tentatively TRBD1 or TRBD2 (5 bases each). Germline CDR1 and CDR2: SGDLS and YYNGEE. Trimming removed 0 bases from V and 1 base from J, with 9 bases in between. The CDR3 totals 15 residues.

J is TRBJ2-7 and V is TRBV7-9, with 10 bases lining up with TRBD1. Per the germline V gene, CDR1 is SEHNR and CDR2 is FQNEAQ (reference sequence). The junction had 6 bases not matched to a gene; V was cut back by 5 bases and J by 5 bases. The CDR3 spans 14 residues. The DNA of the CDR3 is TGTGCCAGCAGCATAGGGGACAGGGGAAACGAGCAGTACTTC. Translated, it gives CASSIGDRGNEQYF.

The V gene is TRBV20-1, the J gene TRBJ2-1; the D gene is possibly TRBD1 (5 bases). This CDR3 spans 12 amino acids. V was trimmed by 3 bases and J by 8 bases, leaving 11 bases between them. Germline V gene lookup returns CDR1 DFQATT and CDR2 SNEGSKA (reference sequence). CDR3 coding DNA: TGCAGTGCTAGTTGGGGCCGGGATGAGCAGTTCTTC. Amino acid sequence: CSASWGRDEQFF.

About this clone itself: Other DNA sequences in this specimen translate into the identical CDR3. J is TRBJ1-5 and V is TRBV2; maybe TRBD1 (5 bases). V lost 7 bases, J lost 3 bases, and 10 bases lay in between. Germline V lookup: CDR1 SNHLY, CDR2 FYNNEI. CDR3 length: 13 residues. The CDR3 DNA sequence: TGTGCCAGCAACCGACAGACCAATCAGCCCCAGCATTTT. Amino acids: CASNRQTNQPQHF. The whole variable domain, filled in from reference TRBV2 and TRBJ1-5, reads EPEVTQTPSHQVTQMGQEVILRCVPISNHLYFYWYRQILGQKVEFLVSFYNNEISEKSEIFDDQFSVERPDGSNFTLKIRSTKLEDSAMYFCASNRQTNQPQHFGDGTRLSIL.

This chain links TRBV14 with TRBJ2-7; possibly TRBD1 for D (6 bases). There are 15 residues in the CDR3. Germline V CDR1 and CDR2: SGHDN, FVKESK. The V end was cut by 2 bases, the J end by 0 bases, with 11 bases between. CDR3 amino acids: CASSQLTGSSYEQYF. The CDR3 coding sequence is TGTGCCAGCAGCCAATTGACAGGTAGCTCCTACGAGCAGTACTTC.

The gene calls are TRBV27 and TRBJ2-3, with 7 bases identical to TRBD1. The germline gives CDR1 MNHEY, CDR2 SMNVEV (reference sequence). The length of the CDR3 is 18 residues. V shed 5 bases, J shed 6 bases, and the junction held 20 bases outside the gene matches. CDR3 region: CASSPRSQGLIRSDTQYF. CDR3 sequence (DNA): TGTGCCAGCAGTCCGCGTTCACAGGGGCTCATCCGTTCTGATACGCAGTATTTT.